This TCR beta chain appears in the sequencing data of a study of T cells in localized non-small cell lung cancer. Study-level results: Uninvolved adjacent lung had more T cell clonality than any other tissue, topping tumor.

Measured with immunoSEQ multiplex PCR; TCRdb has only the in-frame clones, and not every one. The table includes some 2,500 clones, 35% to 40% detected once. The CDR3 has 17 residues. The V segment lost 1 base and the J segment 1 base; nucleotides outside the gene matches: 9. Germline V gene lookup returns CDR1 MNHGY and CDR2 SAAAGT. In this sample, this clone turned up a few times. As yet, its antigen is unknown. The clonotype was recovered from a male donor aged 60 or over with stage I squamous cell lung carcinoma. V is TRBV6-8 and J is TRBJ2-7; 8 nucleotides align to TRBD2. Sequencing was performed on lung tumor tissue, taken before any cancer treatment. The CDR3 DNA reads as TGTGCCAGCAGTTACTGGTTGCGGGGGGCGAAATCCTACGAGCAGTACTTC. It specifies CASSYWLRGAKSYEQYF.